This T cell receptor (beta chain) was recovered during a study of T cell repertoires in cytomegalovirus infection. Across the whole study: Through public TCR beta signatures, both CMV infection and matching HLA type were indicated. Study-wide points: Adding up the frequency of public TCR beta families identified people who carried CMV plus the relevant HLA. Dominating the ex vivo response were TCR beta clonotypes that were CMV-specific and HLA-C-restricted.

The CDR3 extends over 14 amino acids. In germline, CDR1 is SNHLY, CDR2 FYNNEI. The V end was cut by 3 bases, the J end by 0 bases, with 9 bases between. This clonotype was seen a handful of times. Antigen specificity is unknown. TCRdb used MiXCR to reprocess the reads, holding one entry per CDR3 protein. The sample shows about 330,000 distinct CDR3 sequences, over 7.5% of them seen only once. The sample was PBMCs. The chain employs TRBV2 and TRBJ2-7, with D maybe TRBD2 (5 bases). The receptor comes from a human donor in good health (CMV status not recorded). Some clones in this sample may be carry-over from other donors' samples. CDR3 loop: CASSDYRDSYEQYF. The CDR3 nucleotides read TGTGCCAGCAGTGATTACCGGGACTCCTACGAGCAGTACTTC.